One sample yielded the 22 T cell receptor beta chains listed below, sequenced in a study of long-term antiretroviral therapy in people with HIV. Version v3.0 of the immunoSEQ assay was performed at survey level. Produced via immunoSEQ multiplex PCR; TCRdb's table is partial and in-frame only. The table has around 26,000 clones, approximately 73% seen once. The starting material was unsorted PBMCs, obtained 0.5 years after starting antiretroviral therapy. The receptors were sampled from a woman in her 40s with HIV.

V usage is TRBV7-2 and J usage is TRBJ2-7; TRBD2 agrees at 8 bases. J gave up 0 bases and V 4 bases, and 11 bases lay outside the gene matches. The CDR3 sequence is 17 residues long. Germline assignment: CDR1 SGHTA and CDR2 FQGNSA. CDR3 amino acids: CASSWYLSGVSSYEQYF. Written as DNA, the CDR3 is TGTGCCAGCAGCTGGTACCTTAGCGGGGTTAGCTCCTACGAGCAGTACTTC.

The chain couples TRBV29-1 to TRBJ1-2, with 9 bases that match TRBD1. Germline values: CDR1 SQVTM, CDR2 ANQGSEA. Trimming at V came to 4 bases and at J to 2 bases, leaving 2 bases not matched to a gene. The CDR3 contains 13 residues. The CDR3 protein is CSVGQGGNYGYTF. DNA for the CDR3: TGCAGCGTTGGACAGGGGGGCAACTATGGCTACACCTTC. The full variable domain, completed using reference TRBV29-1 and TRBJ1-2, is SAVISQKPSRDICQRGTSLTIQCQVDSQVTMMFWYRQQPGQSLTLIATANQGSEATYESGFVIDKFPISRPNLTFSTLTVSNMSPEDSSIYLCSVGQGGNYGYTFGSGTRLTVV.

The chain uses TRBV7-6 and TRBJ1-2, with 8 bases fitting TRBD1. The ends lost 5 bases at V and 3 bases at J; junction bases unmatched: 2. Germline V gene sequence: CDR1 SGHVS, CDR2 FNYEAQ. This CDR3 region has 13 residues. This CDR3 is CASSMGQDYGYTF. CDR3 DNA sequence: TGTGCCAGCAGCATGGGACAGGACTATGGCTACACCTTC.

The rearrangement uses TRBV5-5 and TRBJ2-1; D unclear. Germline-derived CDR1 and CDR2 are SGHKS and YYEKEE (reference sequence). The CDR3 spans 15 residues. The ends were cut back, 2 bases at V and 0 bases at J, with 9 bases in the middle. The chain's CDR3 is CASSFRHSSYNEQFF. CDR3 coding DNA: TGTGCCAGCAGCTTCAGGCATAGCTCCTACAATGAGCAGTTCTTC.

The J gene is TRBJ2-3, the V gene TRBV28; D might be TRBD1 (6 bases). The CDR3 spans 15 residues. CDR1 is MDHEN and CDR2 is SYDVKM in the germline V gene. V was trimmed by 7 bases and J by 4 bases, leaving 18 bases between them. This chain's CDR3 is CASNIASSGADTQYF. In nucleotides, the CDR3 is TGTGCCAGCAATATTGCTAGCTCAGGGGCAGATACGCAGTATTTT.

V gene TRBV15 combines with J gene TRBJ2-2, with D hard to call. This CDR3 region has 12 residues. The germline V gene has CDR1 LNHNV and CDR2 YYDKDF (reference sequence). V was pared by 5 bases and J by 5 bases, with 6 bases between. CDR3 protein: CATSRPTGELFF. DNA for the CDR3: TGTGCCACCAGCCGCCCGACCGGGGAGCTGTTTTTT.

The chain combines TRBV5-1 with TRBJ2-7, with D maybe TRBD2 (5 bases). The CDR3 is made up of 14 amino acids. Germline V gene lookup returns CDR1 SGHRS and CDR2 YFSETQ. Trimming shortened V by 0 bases and J by 2 bases, and 9 bases separated the two germline ends. The CDR3, as DNA: TGCGCCAGCAGCTTGGAGAGGGCAGCCTACGAGCAGTACTTC. This translates into CASSLERAAYEQYF.

J is TRBJ2-1 and V is TRBV7-3; tentative D call: TRBD2 (7 bases). Germline V lookup: CDR1 SGHTA, CDR2 FQGTGA. This CDR3 comprises 15 residues. Deletions cut 5 bases from V and 8 bases from J, with 19 bases between. The CDR3 spells CASSQGGAPGDEQFF. The CDR3 DNA reads TGTGCCAGCAGCCAAGGGGGGGCCCCTGGGGATGAGCAGTTCTTC. Full variable domain (remainder filled in from reference TRBV7-3 and TRBJ2-1): GAGVSQTPSNKVTEKGKYVELRCDPISGHTALYWYRQSLGQGPEFLIYFQGTGAADDSGLPNDRFFAVRPEGSVSTLKIQRTERGDSAVYLCASSQGGAPGDEQFFGPGTRLTVL.

The CDR3 spells CASSPQGQSEQYF. The CDR3 region has the DNA TGTGCCAGCAGCCCTCAGGGACAGTCCGAGCAGTACTTC. The genes are TRBV6-6 and TRBJ2-7, with 7 positions matching TRBD1. V lost 6 bases to trimming and J lost 6 bases; unmatched junction nucleotides: 8. Germline CDR1 reads MNHNY; CDR2 reads SVGAGI (reference sequence). The CDR3 covers 13 residues.

A few counts support this clone. This sequence joins TRBV6-5 and TRBJ2-7; the match to TRBD2 covers 7 bases. Germline lookup yields CDR1 MNHEY and CDR2 SVGAGI. This CDR3 has 14 residues. J lost 3 bases, V lost 2 bases, and 4 bases had no gene match. The CDR3 is CASSYRRGSYEQYF. The CDR3 nucleotides read TGTGCCAGCAGTTACAGGCGGGGGAGCTACGAGCAGTACTTC.

V is TRBV5-6 and J is TRBJ2-5; TRBD1 agrees at 9 bases. The J call may be wrong; the DNA end is better matched by TRBJ2-7. Germline values: CDR1 SGHDT, CDR2 YYEEEE. This CDR3 has 16 residues. In DNA, the CDR3 is TGTGCCAGCAGCTCGGCAAGTACAGGGGGCGCTTACGAGCAGTACTTC. It translates to CASSSASTGGAYEQYF.

The CDR3 DNA reads TGTGCCAGCAGGTCAACAGCGAACACCGGGGAGCTGTTTTTT. Translation gives CASRSTANTGELFF. The V call is TRBV7-9, the J call TRBJ2-2; no reliable D call. Germline V gene lookup returns CDR1 SEHNR and CDR2 FQNEAQ (reference sequence). V shed 6 bases and J shed 0 bases, with 8 bases lying between them. The CDR3 is 14 residues long.

This chain joins TRBV7-9 and TRBJ2-1, with 7 nucleotides matching TRBD1. Unmatched junction bases numbered 11, after V lost 5 bases and J lost 4 bases. The CDR3 loop spans 16 amino acids. CDR1 and CDR2 from the germline V gene are SEHNR and FQNEAQ (reference sequence). This CDR3 reads CASSLGQEIPYNEQFF. The CDR3 bases are TGTGCCAGCAGCCTTGGACAGGAGATACCTTACAATGAGCAGTTCTTC.

The J gene is TRBJ2-5, the V gene TRBV19; 9 nucleotides agree with TRBD1. J was trimmed by 7 bases and V by 3 bases; bases with no gene match: 9. CDR3 length: 15 amino acids. Germline V gives CDR1 LNHDA, CDR2 SQIVND (reference sequence). In nucleotides, the CDR3 is TGTGCCAGTAGTATCTCCGGGACAGGGACTTGGACCCAGTACTTC. Its translation is CASSISGTGTWTQYF. The full variable domain, with the rest looked up from reference TRBV19 and TRBJ2-5, is DGGITQSPKYLFRKEGQNVTLSCEQNLNHDAMYWYRQDPGQGLRLIYYSQIVNDFQKGDIAEGYSVSREKKESFPLTVTSAQKNPTAFYLCASSISGTGTWTQYFGPGTRLLVL.

V and J are TRBV7-9 and TRBJ2-7; either TRBD1 or TRBD2 may supply D (5 bases each). V lost 5 bases, J lost 0 bases, and 17 bases lay in between. Germline values: CDR1 SEHNR, CDR2 FQNEAQ (reference sequence). CDR3 length: 16 residues. CDR3 residues: CASSPPRDVSSYEQYF. The DNA of the CDR3 is TGTGCCAGCAGCCCACCTCGGGACGTGAGCTCCTACGAGCAGTACTTC. Full variable domain (remainder filled in from reference TRBV7-9 and TRBJ2-7): DTGVSQNPRHKITKRGQNVTFRCDPISEHNRLYWYRQTLGQGPEFLTYFQNEAQLEKSRLLSDRFSAERPKGSFSTLEIQRTEQGDSAMYLCASSPPRDVSSYEQYFGPGTRLTVT.

This clone was recorded only once. The V and J genes are TRBV5-8 and TRBJ1-2; 9 bases align to TRBD1. CDR1 and CDR2 from the germline V gene are SGHTS and YDEGEE. V was clipped by 3 bases and J by 7 bases; unmatched bases: 4. This CDR3 region has 13 residues. CDR3 sequence (DNA): TGTGCCAGCAGCTCTACAGGGGGCGTTGGCTACACCTTC. It specifies CASSSTGGVGYTF.

The chain uses TRBV6-1 and TRBJ2-5; 8 bases match TRBD1. The CDR3 extends over 14 amino acids. Trimming cost V 10 bases and J 1 base; bases outside gene matches: 8. Germline V gives CDR1 MNHNS, CDR2 SASEGT. CDR3 region: CATYPGTGQETQYF. The CDR3 bases are TGTGCCACGTACCCAGGGACAGGCCAAGAGACCCAGTACTTC.

The CDR3 here is CASSLVGRTSGSYNEQFF. The CDR3 DNA sequence: TGTGCCAGCAGCTTAGTGGGCCGGACTAGCGGGTCCTACAATGAGCAGTTCTTC. The genes are TRBV7-9 and TRBJ2-1; 11 bases map to TRBD2. Germline CDR1 reads SEHNR; CDR2 reads FQNEAQ (reference sequence). V was pared by 1 base and J by 1 base, with 6 bases of the junction left unmatched. CDR3 length equals 18 residues.

This chain links TRBV5-6 with TRBJ2-3; TRBD2 aligns across 13 bases. V dropped 2 bases and J dropped 5; count of bases not matched to a gene: 5. CDR1 is SGHDT and CDR2 is YYEEEE in the germline V gene. The CDR3 is 16 amino acids. CDR3 coding DNA: TGTGCCAGCAGCTTCGGACTAGCGGGGGTTCAAGATACGCAGTATTTT. It encodes CASSFGLAGVQDTQYF.

The chain employs TRBV30 and TRBJ1-1; TRBD1 is a possible D gene (5 bases). The V end was cut by 2 bases, the J end by 4 bases, with 8 bases between. This CDR3 is built from 12 residues. Germline values: CDR1 GTSNPN, CDR2 SVGIG (reference sequence). In DNA form, the CDR3 reads TGTGCCTGGAGTTCAGGGTTCACTGAAGCTTTCTTT. It is translated as CAWSSGFTEAFF.

This chain links TRBV9 with TRBJ1-4; no reliable D call. There are 16 residues in the CDR3. V lost 3 bases, J lost 4 bases, and 16 bases lay in between. Germline CDR1 reads SGDLS; CDR2 reads YYNGEE. CDR3 nucleotides: TGTGCCAGCAGCGCCGGAGAGGTAAAACTTAATGAAAAACTGTTTTTT. Translating it yields CASSAGEVKLNEKLFF.

The rearrangement uses TRBV7-2 and TRBJ2-7, with D perhaps matching TRBD1 (7 bases). This CDR3 has 15 amino acids. Germline CDR1 is SGHTA and CDR2 is FQGNSA. The ends were cut back, 0 bases at V and 2 bases at J, with 11 bases in the middle. CDR3 sequence reads: CASSLAQGGTYEQYF. CDR3 nucleotides: TGTGCCAGCAGCTTAGCGCAGGGGGGAACCTACGAGCAGTACTTC.